Shown below are 28 T cell receptor beta chains from a single sample sequenced in a study of T cells in Graves' hyperthyroidism and ophthalmopathy. TCR beta CDR3 regions were amplified from RNA transcripts. Primed by the HTBI set, a first-round RT-PCR was run on the TCR CDR3. TCRdb independently ran MiXCR on the multiplex PCR reads; one entry per CDR3 protein. This table has hundreds of thousands of distinct CDR3 sequences, approximately 24% appearing once. The sequencing input was blood. Receptors were obtained from a woman in her thirties with Graves' ophthalmopathy.

This clonotype was counted many times. This chain connects TRBV29-1 to TRBJ1-1, with 12 bases matching TRBD1. V shed 6 bases and J 0 bases; nucleotides not matched to a gene: 2. This CDR3 is 14 amino acids long. CDR1 SQVTM and CDR2 ANQGSEA come from the germline V gene. CDR3 sequence reads: CSVGQGAVNTEAFF. In DNA form, the CDR3 reads TGCAGCGTGGGACAGGGGGCGGTGAACACTGAAGCTTTCTTT.

This clonotype was observed many times. The chain carries TRBV7-9 and TRBJ1-5; the D is unclear. The CDR3 sequence is 12 residues long. V was shortened by 1 base and J by 6 bases, with 4 bases between the two germline ends. Germline V gene sequence: CDR1 SEHNR, CDR2 FQNEAQ (reference sequence). The chain's CDR3 is CASSLDIQPQHF. For the CDR3, the DNA is TGTGCCAGCAGCTTAGATATTCAGCCCCAGCATTTT.

This clonotype was detected many times. This sequence joins TRBV27 and TRBJ2-7; a possible D gene is TRBD1 (7 bases). The CDR3 is 15 residues long. The V end was cut by 4 bases, the J end by 6 bases, with 19 bases between. Germline CDR1 reads MNHEY; CDR2 reads SMNVEV (reference sequence). The CDR3 region has the DNA TGTGCCAGCAGTTCTGGCGGGACAGTCATCGGCGAGCAGTACTTC. It is translated as CASSSGGTVIGEQYF.

This clonotype was seen ten or more times. This chain connects TRBV24-1 to TRBJ2-5; the match to TRBD2 covers 14 bases. The length of the CDR3 is 15 residues. The V segment lost 9 bases and the J segment 5 bases; nucleotides outside the gene matches: 7. Germline V CDR1 and CDR2: KGHDR, SFDVKD. The CDR3 DNA is TGTGCCACCGGCGGACTAGCGGGGGGATCGGAGACCCAGTACTTC. Translating it yields CATGGLAGGSETQYF.

This rearrangement joins TRBV11-2 to TRBJ2-7; D is unclear. This CDR3 spans 14 amino acids. Germline V lookup: CDR1 SGHAT, CDR2 FQNNGV. V was trimmed by 5 bases and J by 5 bases, leaving 16 bases between them. The CDR3 reads CASSPFFAGDEQYF. The CDR3 DNA sequence: TGTGCCAGCAGCCCCTTCTTCGCCGGCGACGAGCAGTACTTC. Combining the CDR3 with reference TRBV11-2 and TRBJ2-7 gives the whole variable domain EAGVAQSPRYKIIEKRQSVAFWCNPISGHATLYWYQQILGQGPKLLIQFQNNGVVDDSQLPKDRFSAERLKGVDSTLKIQPAKLEDSAVYLCASSPFFAGDEQYFGPGTRLTVT.

This clonotype was detected only a few times. V is TRBV6-1 and J is TRBJ1-5; D call uncertain. Trimming shortened V by 3 bases and J by 16 bases, and 19 bases separated the two germline ends. Germline V gene data show CDR1 as MNHNS and CDR2 as SASEGT. This CDR3 is 13 amino acids long. The CDR3 DNA reads TGTGCCAGCAGTGACCTTGATTGGCAGCTAGCACATTTT. Protein product: CASSDLDWQLAHF.

The V and J genes are TRBV15 and TRBJ1-1, with D uncertain. Germline CDR1 and CDR2: LNHNV and YYDKDF (reference sequence). V dropped 3 bases and J dropped 1 base, with 6 bases sitting between them. The CDR3 consists of 13 residues. CDR3 residues: CATSRPPNTEAFF. In DNA form, the CDR3 reads TGTGCCACCAGCAGGCCCCCGAACACTGAAGCTTTCTTT.

This clonotype was seen many times. The rearrangement uses TRBV19 and TRBJ2-6; D not certain. Germline CDR1 is LNHDA and CDR2 is SQIVND (reference sequence). V lost 0 bases to trimming and J lost 0 bases, with 6 bases between them. The CDR3 is 16 amino acids. Here the CDR3 DNA reads TGTGCCAGTAGTATAGACAGGAGCTCTGGGGCCAACGTCCTGACTTTC. This translates into CASSIDRSSGANVLTF. The whole variable domain, filled in from reference TRBV19 and TRBJ2-6, reads DGGITQSPKYLFRKEGQNVTLSCEQNLNHDAMYWYRQDPGQGLRLIYYSQIVNDFQKGDIAEGYSVSREKKESFPLTVTSAQKNPTAFYLCASSIDRSSGANVLTFGAGSRLTVL.

In this sample, this clonotype turned up many times. This chain joins TRBV3-1 and TRBJ1-2; a weak D match, TRBD1 (6 bases). CDR3 length equals 15 residues. The V gene lost 1 base and the J gene lost 5 bases, with 14 bases spanning the gap. CDR1 LGHDT and CDR2 YNNKEL come from the germline V gene (reference sequence). The CDR3 spells CASSQGPDSYYGYTF. The CDR3 DNA is TGTGCCAGCAGCCAAGGCCCGGACAGCTATTATGGCTACACCTTC.

The rearrangement joins TRBV14 to TRBJ2-6, with D uncertain. Germline CDR1 SGHDN, CDR2 FVKESK. Deletions cut 4 bases from V and 1 base from J, with 5 bases between. The length of the CDR3 is 14 residues. CDR3 amino acids: CASSPASGANVLTF. The CDR3 nucleotides are TGTGCCAGCAGCCCAGCATCTGGGGCCAACGTCCTGACTTTC.

This clonotype came up many times. V is TRBV28 and J is TRBJ1-2, with 8 bases matching TRBD1. Germline CDR1 reads MDHEN; CDR2 reads SYDVKM. The CDR3 is made up of 11 amino acids. With V trimmed by 10 bases and J by 4 bases, 2 bases remained unmatched. CDR3: CATDRGYGYTF. In nucleotides, the CDR3 is TGTGCCACCGACAGGGGCTATGGCTACACCTTC.

The V call is TRBV28, the J call TRBJ1-5, with 8 bases matching TRBD1. Per germline, CDR1 MDHEN and CDR2 SYDVKM. Trimming at V came to 5 bases and at J to 0 bases, leaving 15 bases not matched to a gene. This CDR3 comprises 19 residues. The DNA for the CDR3 is TGTGCCAGCAGTCGCCGGACAGGGAGACATGGCTATAGCAATCAGCCCCAGCATTTT. It translates to CASSRRTGRHGYSNQPQHF. Supplemented by reference TRBV28 and TRBJ1-5, the full variable domain reads DVKVTQSSRYLVKRTGEKVFLECVQDMDHENMFWYRQDPGLGLRLIYFSYDVKMKEKGDIPEGYSVSREKKERFSLILESASTNQTSMYLCASSRRTGRHGYSNQPQHFGDGTRLSIL.

A note on this clonotype: A read error may produce the germline difference seen at one junction end. The chain links TRBV6-1 to TRBJ1-2; 7 bases are shared with TRBD1. Germline CDR1 is MNHNS and CDR2 is SASEGT. The CDR3 has 13 amino acids. The CDR3 sequence is CVSNRDSNYGYTF. As DNA, the CDR3 is TGTGTCAGCAATAGGGACAGTAACTATGGCTACACCTTC.

This clonotype was counted many times. V is TRBV7-9 and J is TRBJ1-2; 7 nucleotides agree with TRBD1. Germline V gene sequence: CDR1 SEHNR, CDR2 FQNEAQ (reference sequence). CDR3 length: 14 residues. V shed 3 bases and J 6 bases; nucleotides not matched to a gene: 7. The DNA for the CDR3 is TGTGCCAGCAGCTTTCTACAGGGGAGGGATGGCTACACCTTC. Its translation: CASSFLQGRDGYTF. Together with reference TRBV7-9 and TRBJ1-2, the CDR3 gives the full variable domain: DTGVSQNPRHKITKRGQNVTFRCDPISEHNRLYWYRQTLGQGPEFLTYFQNEAQLEKSRLLSDRFSAERPKGSFSTLEIQRTEQGDSAMYLCASSFLQGRDGYTFGSGTRLTVV.

On this clonotype: One junction end does not reproduce the germline sequence, and a read error may be involved. The J gene is TRBJ1-2, the V gene TRBV12-3 or TRBV12-4, with 8 bases aligning to TRBD1. The CDR3 is 13 residues long. CDR3 in DNA: TGTGCCAGCAGTCGGACAGGGAGCTATGGCTACTCCTTC. It codes for CASSRTGSYGYSF.

This clonotype was picked up a small number of times. The chain has TRBV5-5 and TRBJ1-4, with D unclear. The CDR3 is made up of 13 amino acids. Per the germline V gene, CDR1 is SGHKS and CDR2 is YYEKEE (reference sequence). Deletions cut 1 base from V and 6 bases from J, with 7 bases between. CDR3 in amino acids: CASSLSGDEKLFF. The DNA of the CDR3 is TGTGCCAGCAGCTTGTCCGGGGATGAAAAACTGTTTTTT.

This clonotype was seen ten or more times. The chain couples TRBV24-1 to TRBJ2-5, with D possibly being TRBD1 (6 bases). Germline V gene data show CDR1 as KGHDR and CDR2 as SFDVKD. With 7 bases removed from V and 9 bases from J, the gap between germline ends came to 17 bases. The CDR3 sequence is 13 residues long. The CDR3 DNA follows: TGTGCCACCAGGGACAGTAGAGGTTCCGCCCAGTACTTC. Translation gives CATRDSRGSAQYF.

This clonotype was picked up many times. This rearrangement joins TRBV30 to TRBJ1-2; 7 nucleotides agree with TRBD1. Germline values: CDR1 GTSNPN, CDR2 SVGIG (reference sequence). V lost 1 base and J lost 3; bases outside the gene matches: 5. This CDR3 is built from 14 residues. Here the CDR3 reads CAWSGGTDHYGYTF. CDR3 DNA sequence: TGTGCCTGGAGTGGAGGGACAGATCACTATGGCTACACCTTC.

This clonotype was seen many times. This chain joins TRBV27 and TRBJ2-7; D may be TRBD1 (6 bases). Trimming stripped 5 bases from V and 3 bases from J, with 14 bases between. CDR3 size: 14 residues. CDR1 and CDR2 (germline): MNHEY, SMNVEV (reference sequence). This CDR3 reads CASSMGTSVYEQYF. CDR3 in DNA: TGTGCCAGCAGTATGGGGACATCGGTCTACGAGCAGTACTTC.

This clonotype showed up many times. V is TRBV27 and J is TRBJ1-2; D is possibly TRBD1 (5 bases). This CDR3 region has 15 residues. Trimming took off 3 bases at V and 4 bases at J, with 15 bases between the two ends. Germline CDR1 and CDR2: MNHEY and SMNVEV (reference sequence). CDR3 in DNA: TGTGCCAGCAGTTTTCGGGGCCCATGGAGCTATGGCTACACCTTC. As protein: CASSFRGPWSYGYTF.

This clonotype was detected ten times or more. The CDR3: CASRKGMNTEAFF. CDR3 bases: TGTGCCAGCAGGAAGGGAATGAACACTGAAGCTTTCTTT. The chain couples TRBV6-1 to TRBJ1-1; D remains ambiguous. The CDR3 is 13 residues long. CDR1 and CDR2 (germline): MNHNS, SASEGT. Trimming stripped 6 bases from V and 0 bases from J, with 8 bases between.

This clonotype appeared many times. V usage is TRBV7-8 and J usage is TRBJ1-5, with a tentative D call TRBD1 (5 bases). CDR3 length: 16 amino acids. V was clipped by 5 bases and J by 1 base, with 15 bases between them. The V gene's germline CDR1 is SGHVS and CDR2 FQNEAQ. CDR3 region: CASSLHSPGSNQPQHF. As DNA, the CDR3 is TGTGCCAGCAGCCTCCATTCCCCAGGGAGCAATCAGCCCCAGCATTTT.

This clonotype was seen repeatedly, ten times or more. The gene calls are TRBV2 and TRBJ1-1, with 8 bases fitting TRBD1. V shed 7 bases and J 4 bases; nucleotides not matched to a gene: 8. CDR3 length equals 14 residues. Germline assignment: CDR1 SNHLY and CDR2 FYNNEI. The CDR3 DNA follows: TGTGCCAGCACCCGACAGGGGCAATCCACTGAAGCTTTCTTT. Translation gives CASTRQGQSTEAFF.

The rearrangement links TRBV6-1 to TRBJ2-5, with D perhaps matching TRBD1 (6 bases). The CDR3 runs to 15 residues. Trimming left V 5 bases short and J 2 bases short, with 15 bases between. The V gene's germline CDR1 is MNHNS and CDR2 SASEGT. CDR3 nucleotides: TGTGCCAGCAGTCTCCAGGGGCTGGGGCAAGAGACCCAGTACTTC. This translates into CASSLQGLGQETQYF.

For this clonotype: One end of the junction is discordant with germline, which a read error may explain. This chain uses TRBV11-2 with TRBJ2-7; D remains ambiguous. CDR1 is SGHAT and CDR2 is FQNNGV in the germline V gene. This CDR3 contains 16 residues. CDR3 sequence reads: CVSSLNPPGASYEQYF. In DNA form, the CDR3 reads TGTGTCAGCAGCTTAAATCCCCCAGGAGCCTCCTACGAGCAGTACTTC.

At least ten counts were recorded for this clonotype. The chain combines TRBV20-1 with TRBJ2-4; D is unclear. V was shortened by 4 bases and J by 9 bases, with 28 bases between the two germline ends. Per germline, CDR1 DFQATT and CDR2 SNEGSKA (reference sequence). CDR3 length: 17 amino acids. CDR3 DNA sequence: TGCAGTGCTAATAAAAGAACGGTCCCCCCCAAATCGACCATTCAGTACTTC. Translating it yields CSANKRTVPPKSTIQYF.

The gene calls are TRBV28 and TRBJ2-7, with D possibly being TRBD1 (6 bases). The CDR3 is 13 amino acids. V lost 1 base and J lost 7, with 11 bases in between. Germline CDR1 is MDHEN and CDR2 is SYDVKM. The DNA for the CDR3 is TGTGCCAGCAGTTTATCCAATGACAGGGAGCAGTACTTC. Its translation: CASSLSNDREQYF.

J is TRBJ2-2 and V is TRBV5-1; D is unclear. Germline-derived CDR1 and CDR2 are SGHRS and YFSETQ. CDR3 size: 12 residues. V lost 3 bases to trimming and J lost 8 bases, with 8 bases between them. CDR3 DNA sequence: TGCGCCAGCAGCTCGGACGTTGGGGAGCTGTTTTTT. Amino acid sequence: CASSSDVGELFF. The variable domain in full, with the rest retrieved from reference TRBV5-1 and TRBJ2-2, is KAGVTQTPRYLIKTRGQQVTLSCSPISGHRSVSWYQQTPGQGLQFLFEYFSETQRNKGNFPGRFSGRQFSNSRSEMNVSTLELGDSALYLCASSSDVGELFFGEGSRLTVL.